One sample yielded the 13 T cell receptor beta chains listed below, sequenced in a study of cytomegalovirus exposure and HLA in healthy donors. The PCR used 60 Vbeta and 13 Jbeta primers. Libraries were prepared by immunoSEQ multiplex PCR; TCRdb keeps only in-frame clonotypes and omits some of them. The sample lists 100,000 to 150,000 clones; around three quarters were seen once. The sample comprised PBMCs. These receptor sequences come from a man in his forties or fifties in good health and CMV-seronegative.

The CDR3 spells CAWSVRGNEQFF. The DNA for the CDR3 is TGTGCCTGGAGTGTACGGGGCAATGAGCAGTTCTTC. The chain couples TRBV30 to TRBJ2-1, with D perhaps matching TRBD2 (5 bases). This CDR3 comprises 12 residues. Germline values: CDR1 GTSNPN, CDR2 SVGIG (reference sequence). V lost 0 bases and J 6 bases, leaving 6 bases between the germline ends. The full variable domain, completed using reference TRBV30 and TRBJ2-1, is SQTIHQWPATLVQPVGSPLSLECTVEGTSNPNLYWYRQAAGRGLQLLFYSVGIGQISSEVPQNLSASRPQDRQFILSSKKLLLSDSGFYLCAWSVRGNEQFFGPGTRLTVL.

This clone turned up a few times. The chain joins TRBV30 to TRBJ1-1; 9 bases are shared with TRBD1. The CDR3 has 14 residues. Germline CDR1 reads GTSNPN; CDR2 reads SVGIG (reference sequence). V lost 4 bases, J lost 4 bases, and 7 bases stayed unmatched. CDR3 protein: CAWNRGLVSTEAFF. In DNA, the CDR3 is TGTGCCTGGAACAGGGGGCTGGTGAGCACTGAAGCTTTCTTT.

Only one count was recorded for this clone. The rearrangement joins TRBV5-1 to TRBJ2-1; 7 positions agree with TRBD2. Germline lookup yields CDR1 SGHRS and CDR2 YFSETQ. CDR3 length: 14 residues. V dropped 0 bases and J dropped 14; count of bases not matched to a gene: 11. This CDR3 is CASSLGTGDGRKFF. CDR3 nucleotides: TGCGCCAGCAGCTTGGGGACCGGGGACGGGAGGAAGTTCTTC.

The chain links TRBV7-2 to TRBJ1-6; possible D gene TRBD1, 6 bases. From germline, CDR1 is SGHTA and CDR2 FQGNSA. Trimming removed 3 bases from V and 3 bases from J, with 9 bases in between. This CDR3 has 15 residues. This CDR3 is CASSFRDNYNSPLHF. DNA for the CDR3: TGTGCCAGCAGCTTCCGGGACAACTATAATTCACCCCTCCACTTT. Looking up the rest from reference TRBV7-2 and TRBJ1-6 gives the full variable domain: GAGVSQSPSNKVTEKGKDVELRCDPISGHTALYWYRQSLGQGLEFLIYFQGNSAPDKSGLPSDRFSAERTGGSVSTLTIQRTQQEDSAVYLCASSFRDNYNSPLHFGNGTRLTVT.

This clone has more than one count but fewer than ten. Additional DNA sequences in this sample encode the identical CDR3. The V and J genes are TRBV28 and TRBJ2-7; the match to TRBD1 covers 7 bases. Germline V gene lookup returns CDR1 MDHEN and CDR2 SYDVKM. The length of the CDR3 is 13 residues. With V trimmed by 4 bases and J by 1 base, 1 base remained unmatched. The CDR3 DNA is TGTGCCAGCAGTTCGGGACAGTCCTACGAGCAGTACTTC. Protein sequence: CASSSGQSYEQYF. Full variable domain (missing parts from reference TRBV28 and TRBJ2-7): DVKVTQSSRYLVKRTGEKVFLECVQDMDHENMFWYRQDPGLGLRLIYFSYDVKMKEKGDIPEGYSVSREKKERFSLILESASTNQTSMYLCASSSGQSYEQYFGPGTRLTVT.

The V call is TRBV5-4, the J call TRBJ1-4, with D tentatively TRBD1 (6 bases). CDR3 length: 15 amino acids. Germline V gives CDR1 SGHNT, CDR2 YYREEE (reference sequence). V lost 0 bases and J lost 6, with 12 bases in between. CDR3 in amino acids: CASSLVQGRDEKLFF. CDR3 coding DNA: TGTGCCAGCAGCTTGGTGCAGGGGCGGGATGAAAAACTGTTTTTT. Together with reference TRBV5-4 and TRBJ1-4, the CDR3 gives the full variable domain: ETGVTQSPTHLIKTRGQQVTLRCSSQSGHNTVSWYQQALGQGPQFIFQYYREEENGRGNFPPRFSGLQFPNYSSELNVNALELDDSALYLCASSLVQGRDEKLFFGSGTQLSVL.

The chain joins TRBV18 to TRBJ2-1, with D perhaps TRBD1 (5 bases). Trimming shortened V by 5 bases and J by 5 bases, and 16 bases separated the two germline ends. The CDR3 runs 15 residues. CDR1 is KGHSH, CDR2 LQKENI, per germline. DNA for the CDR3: TGTGCCAGCTCAAGGGGTATCGATCGCCACAATGAGCAGTTCTTC. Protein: CASSRGIDRHNEQFF.

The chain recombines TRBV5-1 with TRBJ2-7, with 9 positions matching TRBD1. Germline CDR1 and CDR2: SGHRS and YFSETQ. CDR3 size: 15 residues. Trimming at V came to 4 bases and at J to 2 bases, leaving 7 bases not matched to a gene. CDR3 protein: CASSLLGTGPYEQYF. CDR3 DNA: TGCGCCAGCAGCCTTCTAGGGACAGGGCCCTACGAGCAGTACTTC.

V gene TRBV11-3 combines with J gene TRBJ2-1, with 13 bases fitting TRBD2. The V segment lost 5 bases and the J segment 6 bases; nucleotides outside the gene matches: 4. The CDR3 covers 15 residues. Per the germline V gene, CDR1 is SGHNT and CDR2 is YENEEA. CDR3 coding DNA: TGTGCCAGCAGCCCCGGACTAGCGGGGGCCAATGAGCAGTTCTTC. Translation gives CASSPGLAGANEQFF.

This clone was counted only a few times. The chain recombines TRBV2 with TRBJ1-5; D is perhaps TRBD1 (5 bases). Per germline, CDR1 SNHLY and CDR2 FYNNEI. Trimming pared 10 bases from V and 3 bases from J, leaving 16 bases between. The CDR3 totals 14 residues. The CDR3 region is CATAGGDHNQPQHF. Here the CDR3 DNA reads TGTGCCACCGCGGGGGGGGACCACAATCAGCCCCAGCATTTT.

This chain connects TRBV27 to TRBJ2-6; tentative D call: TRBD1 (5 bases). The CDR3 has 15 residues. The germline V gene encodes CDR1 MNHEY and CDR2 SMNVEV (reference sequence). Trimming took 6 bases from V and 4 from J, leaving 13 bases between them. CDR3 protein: CASRRTGLGANVLTF. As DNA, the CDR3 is TGTGCCAGCAGACGCACAGGCCTGGGGGCCAACGTCCTGACTTTC.

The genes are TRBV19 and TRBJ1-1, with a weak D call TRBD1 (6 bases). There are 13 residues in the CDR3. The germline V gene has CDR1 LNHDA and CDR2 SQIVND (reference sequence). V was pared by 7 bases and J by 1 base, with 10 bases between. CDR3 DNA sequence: TGTGCCAGTATATACAGGGAGAACACTGAAGCTTTCTTT. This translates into CASIYRENTEAFF.

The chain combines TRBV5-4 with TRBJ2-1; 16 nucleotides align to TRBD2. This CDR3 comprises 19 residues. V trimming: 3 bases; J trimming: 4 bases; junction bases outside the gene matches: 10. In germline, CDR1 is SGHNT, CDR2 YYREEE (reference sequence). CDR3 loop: CASSSPGTSGGARYNEQFF. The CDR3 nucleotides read TGTGCCAGCAGCTCTCCCGGGACTAGCGGGGGGGCGAGGTACAATGAGCAGTTCTTC.